This TCR beta chain was captured in a study of cytomegalovirus exposure and HLA in healthy donors. Primers included in the PCR were 60 Vbeta and 13 Jbeta primers. Original processing notes: A follow-up analysis tallied around 80 million unique TCR beta chains, roughly 10 million shared. Here immunoSEQ multiplex PCR was the method, and the copy in TCRdb shows in-frame clones only, minus some. V and J calls and clone size are as listed in that table; D and trimming were resolved from the DNA. The data show roughly 160,000 clones, approximately 71% seen once. From germline, CDR1 is WNHNN and CDR2 SYGVQD (reference sequence). The ends were cut back, 4 bases at V and 3 bases at J, with 6 bases in the middle. The CDR3 runs to 12 residues. This clone was seen a few times.

This chain connects TRBV10-1 to TRBJ1-1; TRBD1 is a possible D gene (5 bases). The sequence derives from a girl aged 5 to 17 in good health and CMV-seronegative. Sample: PBMCs. The CDR3 protein is CASSGQHTEAFF. The CDR3, as DNA: TGCGCCAGCAGTGGACAGCACACTGAAGCTTTCTTT.